This T cell receptor (beta chain) was sequenced in a study of beta chain features in type 1 diabetes. Expressed TCRB transcripts were sequenced because the isolated RNA had all been reverse transcribed beforehand. Assay used: immunoSEQ multiplex PCR; TCRdb lists only in-frame clones, some missing. Of 360,000 or so clones in the sample, about 20% were seen once. The sequencing sample was made of naive CD4+ T cells from blood. The sequence was obtained from a woman aged 18-29 years in good health.

CDR3 DNA sequence: TGTGCCAGCAGCGTCCGGACAAAGAACACTGAAGCTTTCTTT. This encodes CASSVRTKNTEAFF. V is TRBV9 and J is TRBJ1-1; possibly TRBD1 for D (5 bases). This CDR3 region has 14 residues. Germline V gives CDR1 SGDLS, CDR2 YYNGEE. Trimming stripped 2 bases from V and 1 base from J, with 9 bases between.